This is a list of T cell receptor beta chains from one sample in a study of spatial heterogeneity in lung cancer. One entry per CDR3 protein results from TCRdb running MiXCR on the 5' RACE reads. The sample lists about 48,000 distinct CDR3 sequences, approximately 5.7% seen once, with around 10% in the top ten. Sample: PBMCs, taken at surgery. These receptors came from a male donor with early-stage non-small cell lung cancer. Both conserved end residues are part of each CDR3. D genes are given only for firm matches. Not all rows give a size; the values are once, few, many and, for expanded clones, a class.

clone_size,j_call,v_call,d_call,cdr3_aa,cdr3_nt
many,TRBJ1-5,TRBV3-1,.,CASSQDGTSNQPQHF,TGTGCCAGCAGCCAAGATGGGACGAGCAATCAGCCCCAGCATTTT
many,TRBJ2-2,TRBV7-2,TRBD1,CASSPGTGGVGGELFF,TGTGCCAGCAGCCCCGGGACAGGGGGCGTCGGCGGGGAGCTGTTTTTT
many,TRBJ2-7,TRBV7-6,.,CASSPQGAYYEQYF,TGTGCCAGCAGCCCCCAAGGAGCTTACTACGAGCAGTACTTC
few,TRBJ1-5,TRBV12-3/TRBV12-4,.,CASSEGVQPQHF,TGTGCCAGCAGCGAAGGGGTTCAGCCCCAGCATTTT
few,TRBJ1-5,TRBV7-2,.,CASSPGVTENQPQHF,TGTGCCAGCAGCCCGGGGGTAACGGAAAATCAGCCCCAGCATTTT
.,TRBJ2-1,TRBV29-1,TRBD2,CSVNLAGGVDEQFF,TGCAGCGTGAATCTAGCGGGAGGGGTTGATGAGCAGTTCTTC
many,TRBJ2-6,TRBV9,TRBD1,CASSLTLQGVAGANVLTF,TGTGCCAGCAGCTTGACCCTACAGGGGGTGGCTGGGGCCAACGTCCTGACTTTC
many,TRBJ1-1,TRBV28,.,CASSSNLGGPNTEAFF,TGTGCCAGCAGTTCGAACTTAGGGGGTCCGAACACTGAAGCTTTCTTT
many,TRBJ2-1,TRBV7-9,.,CASSPRDTSSYNEQFF,TGTGCCAGCAGCCCCCGGGACACAAGCTCCTACAATGAGCAGTTCTTC
many,TRBJ2-5,TRBV28,.,CASSRYGQETQYF,TGTGCCAGCAGTCGCTACGGGCAAGAGACCCAGTACTTC
many,TRBJ1-1,TRBV24-1,TRBD1,CATSDSGTGGTEAFF,TGTGCCACCAGTGATTCCGGGACAGGGGGCACTGAAGCTTTCTTT
many,TRBJ2-3,TRBV3-1,TRBD2,CASSQVNSGKISSQYF,TGTGCCAGCAGCCAAGTGAATAGCGGGAAAATTTCTTCGCAGTATTTT
.,TRBJ2-5,TRBV9,.,CASSVGVEETQYF,TGTGCCAGCAGCGTAGGTGTTGAGGAGACCCAGTACTTC
many,TRBJ1-5,TRBV7-8,.,CASSKEFQGNQPQHF,TGTGCCAGCAGCAAAGAATTTCAGGGCAATCAGCCCCAGCATTTT
many,TRBJ2-7,TRBV12-3/TRBV12-4,TRBD1,CASRARDSSYEQYF,TGTGCCAGCAGGGCGAGGGACAGCTCCTACGAGCAGTACTTC
.,TRBJ2-2,TRBV11-1,.,CASSLVEQGTGELFF,TGTGCCAGCAGCTTAGTGGAACAGGGCACCGGGGAGCTGTTTTTT
.,TRBJ1-4,TRBV6-5,.,CASSSVYGEKLFF,TGTGCCAGCAGTTCCGTTTACGGAGAAAAACTGTTTTTT
many,TRBJ2-6,TRBV10-3,.,CAISESNASGANVLTF,TGTGCCATCAGTGAGTCAAACGCCTCTGGGGCCAACGTCCTGACTTTC
many,TRBJ2-7,TRBV20-1,.,CSASLDSNSYEQYF,TGCAGTGCTAGCCTGGACAGTAACTCCTACGAGCAGTACTTC
few,TRBJ2-3,TRBV9,TRBD2,CASSEGAGGTDTQYF,TGTGCCAGCAGCGAGGGAGCGGGAGGCACAGATACGCAGTATTTT
few,TRBJ1-1,TRBV7-6,.,CASSLAPDGIQSLEAFF,TGTGCCAGCAGCTTAGCCCCAGACGGCATTCAATCCTTGGAAGCTTTCTTT
many,TRBJ2-3,TRBV7-2,.,CASSLARNADTQYF,TGTGCCAGCAGCTTAGCGCGGAACGCAGATACGCAGTATTTT
.,TRBJ2-2,TRBV7-8,.,CASREGGTGELFF,TGTGCCAGCAGGGAAGGGGGGACCGGGGAGCTGTTTTTT
many,TRBJ2-7,TRBV27,.,CASSLGPEQYF,TGTGCCAGCAGTTTGGGACCCGAGCAGTACTTC
many,TRBJ1-1,TRBV21-1,.,CASTIRGPIQTEAFF,TGTGCCAGCACCATCAGGGGGCCAATTCAAACTGAAGCTTTCTTT
few,TRBJ2-1,TRBV6-2/TRBV6-3,TRBD2,CASSNFGREVNNEQFF,TGTGCCAGCTCGAACTTCGGGCGGGAGGTGAATAATGAGCAGTTCTTC
many,TRBJ2-7,TRBV21-1,.,CASTGGQDLTYEQYF,TGTGCCAGCACCGGTGGACAGGACCTAACCTACGAGCAGTACTTC